What follows describes a single TCR beta chain. This specimen belongs to a study of blood T cell repertoires in COVID-19. On the study more broadly: Collection of acute and convalescent COVID-19 samples took place in the United States, Italy and Spain. PBMCs, B-cell-depleted T cells, or T cells were the source of the cDNA or gDNA that made up the material.

The germline CDR1 and CDR2 sequences are SGHTA and FQGNSA. V lost 1 base, J lost 7 bases, and 7 bases lay in between. This CDR3 comprises 12 residues. Per the study methods: Reference gene primer amplification gave estimated nucleated cell counts. Profiling relied on immunoSEQ multiplex PCR, and the TCRdb table lists in-frame clones only, not all of them. D and trimming were read from the DNA, whereas the V and J calls and clone size are those reported in that table. The sample records 200,000 to 300,000 clones, about 87% being singletons. The source material was peripheral blood. The chain joins TRBV7-2 to TRBJ1-2; D not certain. The TCR originated in a man between 60 and 75 years old who had recovered from COVID-19. DNA for the CDR3: TGTGCCAGCAGCTTAGTGGGCAGTGGCTACACCTTC. Translating gives CASSLVGSGYTF. Supplemented by reference TRBV7-2 and TRBJ1-2, the full variable domain reads GAGVSQSPSNKVTEKGKDVELRCDPISGHTALYWYRQSLGQGLEFLIYFQGNSAPDKSGLPSDRFSAERTGGSVSTLTIQRTQQEDSAVYLCASSLVGSGYTFGSGTRLTVV.